Following are 8 T cell receptor beta chains from one sample sequenced in a study of early stage breast cancer tumors. Some clones are missing from TCRdb's copy, which holds only in-frame ones; the method was immunoSEQ multiplex PCR. This table holds fewer than 90,000 clones, 65% to 85% found once. Sequencing was performed on blood. These receptors all come from a person aged 55 to 70 with breast cancer.

The chain couples TRBV2 to TRBJ1-5; D unresolved. Trimming stripped 1 base from V and 9 bases from J, with 16 bases between. Looked up from germline, CDR1 is SNHLY and CDR2 is FYNNEI. The CDR3 has 15 residues. The CDR3, as DNA: TGTGCCAGCAGTGAAGGAGTTATCCCGAGCCGGCCCCAGCATTTT. Encoded protein: CASSEGVIPSRPQHF.

The chain couples TRBV18 to TRBJ2-1, with 7 bases aligning to TRBD1. V shed 5 bases and J 10 bases; nucleotides not matched to a gene: 8. Germline lookup yields CDR1 KGHSH and CDR2 LQKENI. The CDR3 spans 13 residues. The CDR3 protein is CASSFRQGQEQFF. The CDR3 region has the DNA TGTGCCAGCTCATTCCGACAGGGACAGGAGCAGTTCTTC.

This rearrangement joins TRBV29-1 to TRBJ2-7; D possibly corresponds to TRBD2 (5 bases). CDR1 is SQVTM and CDR2 is ANQGSEA in the germline V gene. Trimming stripped 4 bases from V and 2 bases from J, with 9 bases between. The CDR3 extends over 12 amino acids. As DNA, the CDR3 is TGCAGCGTTGGGGTTAGCGCCTACGAGCAGTACTTC. It is translated as CSVGVSAYEQYF.

The chain has TRBV30 and TRBJ1-1; 7 bases agree with TRBD1. The CDR3 is 16 residues long. Unmatched junction bases numbered 14, after V lost 0 bases and J lost 7 bases. CDR1 and CDR2 from the germline V gene are GTSNPN and SVGIG (reference sequence). The CDR3 reads CAWSVRGPQGISEAFF. The CDR3 DNA sequence: TGTGCCTGGAGTGTACGAGGTCCACAGGGGATTAGTGAAGCTTTCTTT.

The chain links TRBV9 to TRBJ2-3, with D possibly TRBD2 on 5 matching bases. CDR3 size: 14 residues. With 0 bases removed from V and 1 base from J, the gap between germline ends came to 6 bases. The V gene's germline CDR1 is SGDLS and CDR2 YYNGEE. The CDR3 region has the DNA TGTGCCAGCAGCGTAGATAGCGGCACAGATACGCAGTATTTT. Translating gives CASSVDSGTDTQYF.

The chain employs TRBV27 and TRBJ2-3, with TRBD2 matching over 9 bases. The CDR3 is 20 residues long. Trimming took 1 base from V and 3 from J; bases not matched to a gene: 17. CDR1 is MNHEY, CDR2 SMNVEV, per germline (reference sequence). For the CDR3, the DNA is TGTGCCAGCAGTTTATTCCCTAAAGCGAAGCGGGGGGCTGGGACAGATACGCAGTATTTT. This translates into CASSLFPKAKRGAGTDTQYF.

This rearrangement joins TRBV9 to TRBJ2-5, with 13 nucleotides matching TRBD2. This CDR3 is 16 amino acids long. Losses at the gene ends were 5 bases for V and 7 bases for J; bases not matched to a gene: 11. Germline V gene lookup returns CDR1 SGDLS and CDR2 YYNGEE. The CDR3 DNA reads as TGTGCCAGCAGTGCCCCCGGGACTAGCGGGAAAGGGACCCAGTACTTC. Its translation: CASSAPGTSGKGTQYF.

This clone was found a few times. The gene calls are TRBV7-2 and TRBJ2-7; 9 positions match TRBD1. Germline loops: CDR1 SGHTA, CDR2 FQGNSA. The CDR3 is 15 amino acids. The V gene end was trimmed by 7 bases and the J gene end by 1 base; junction bases not matched to a gene: 8. The CDR3 nucleotides are TGTGCCAGCACCCCCGGCGGGACAGGGTCCTACGAGCAGTACTTC. It codes for CASTPGGTGSYEQYF.